Presented here are 2 T cell receptor beta chains from one specimen sequenced in a study of blood T cells in healthy people across ages. Through a sample-barcoded 5' primer and a J-beta primer mix, a second PCR was run for 7 to 11 cycles. TCRdb re-called the 5' RACE reads through MiXCR, storing one row per CDR3 protein. In the table there are about 780,000 distinct CDR3 sequences, about 46% of which are singletons. Specimen: blood. These receptor sequences come from a man older than 75 in good health.

The V and J genes are TRBV5-1 and TRBJ1-2; tentative D call: TRBD1 (5 bases). V lost 4 bases and J 4 bases, leaving 11 bases between the germline ends. Per the germline V gene, CDR1 is SGHRS and CDR2 is YFSETQ. This CDR3 has 13 residues. CDR3 loop: CASSAGTSYGYTF. CDR3 DNA sequence: TGCGCCAGCAGCGCGGGGACCTCCTATGGCTACACCTTC. Complete variable domain (other parts from reference TRBV5-1 and TRBJ1-2): KAGVTQTPRYLIKTRGQQVTLSCSPISGHRSVSWYQQTPGQGLQFLFEYFSETQRNKGNFPGRFSGRQFSNSRSEMNVSTLELGDSALYLCASSAGTSYGYTFGSGTRLTVV.

This clonotype has just a few counts. CDR3: CASTRQAQETQYF. CDR3 bases: TGTGCCAGCACCCGGCAGGCACAAGAGACCCAGTACTTC. The chain combines TRBV6-2 or TRBV6-3 with TRBJ2-5; D is unclear. The length of the CDR3 is 13 residues. Germline CDR1 MNHEY, CDR2 SVGEGT. V was shortened by 7 bases and J by 2 bases, with 11 bases between the two germline ends.